A selection of T cell receptor beta chains follows, all from one sample in a study of blood T cell repertoires in COVID-19. The repertoire was sequenced with immunoSEQ multiplex PCR; TCRdb's copy has only in-frame clones and lacks some. This table holds some 140,000 clones, under 80% found once. Sequences were obtained from peripheral blood. The receptors were sampled from an older man with acute or convalescent COVID-19. CDR3s include the opening cysteine and the closing phenylalanine or tryptophan. D genes are given only for firm matches. Rows may omit the clone size; those that give it use once, few, many or a size class.

.	TRBJ2-5	TRBD2	TRBV27	TGTGCCAGCAGGATGCGGGGGGCCTGGGAGACCCAGTACTTC	CASRMRGAWETQYF
.	TRBJ2-3	.	TRBV6-1	TGTGCCAGCAGTGAATGGGGCGGGGCGACAGATACGCAGTATTTT	CASSEWGGATDTQYF
.	TRBJ1-5	.	TRBV7-8	TGTGCCAGCAGCTTAGAGGGACTTACATTAGGATCGCCCCAGCATTTT	CASSLEGLTLGSPQHF
.	TRBJ2-7	TRBD1	TRBV7-9	TGTGCCAGCAGCCCGCCCCGGGGACAGGCCCCCCTCTACGAGCAGTACTTC	CASSPPRGQAPLYEQYF
few	TRBJ2-7	TRBD1	TRBV4-1	TGCGCCAGCAGCCGACAGACAGGGGAGTGGGAGCAGTACTTC	CASSRQTGEWEQYF
.	TRBJ2-7	TRBD1	TRBV20-1	TGCAGTGCTAGTCATACCGGGACAGGGATTAGCGAGCAGTACTTC	CSASHTGTGISEQYF
.	TRBJ2-7	TRBD2	TRBV13	TGTGCCAGCAGCGCCGGGGGGGCGAAACGCTACGAGCAGTACTTC	CASSAGGAKRYEQYF
.	TRBJ1-5	.	TRBV7-8	TGTGCCAGCAGCTTACGAGAGTACAATCAGCCCCAGCATTTT	CASSLREYNQPQHF
.	TRBJ1-2	.	TRBV11-2	TGTGCCAGCAGCTTACAGGGGTACGGCTACACCTTC	CASSLQGYGYTF
.	TRBJ2-7	.	TRBV21-1	TGTGCCAGCAGTGGGGGACAGGGACCCTACGAGCAGTACTTC	CASSGGQGPYEQYF
.	TRBJ1-2	.	TRBV5-6	TGTGCCAGCAGCTTTGGGGGTGACAGGCTCTATGGCTACACCTTC	CASSFGGDRLYGYTF
.	TRBJ1-1	.	TRBV6-6	TGTGCCAGCAGTACATCGAACAGAGGGAGTACTGAAGCTTTCTTT	CASSTSNRGSTEAFF
.	TRBJ2-2	.	TRBV23-1	TGCGCCAGCAGTCAATTTTCCAGGAACACCGGGGAGCTGTTTTTT	CASSQFSRNTGELFF
once	TRBJ2-7	.	TRBV6-6	TGTGCCAGCAGTTACCTTTCCCCCTACGAGCAGTACTTC	CASSYLSPYEQYF
.	TRBJ2-5	TRBD1	TRBV12-3/TRBV12-4	TGTGCCAGCAGGGGGGACAGTCAAGAGACCCAGTACTTC	CASRGDSQETQYF
.	TRBJ1-1	TRBD1	TRBV5-1	TGCGCCAGCAGTCCAGTTCCAGGGGGTACTGAAGCTTTCTTT	CASSPVPGGTEAFF
many	TRBJ2-2	.	TRBV11-2	TGTGCCAGCAGCTTAGAGCAGGGCCTCGCCGGGGAGCTGTTTTTT	CASSLEQGLAGELFF
.	TRBJ2-2	TRBD1	TRBV30	TGTGCCTGGAGCCGGGACAGGGACTCCGGGGAGCTGTTTTTT	CAWSRDRDSGELFF
.	TRBJ2-3	TRBD1	TRBV10-2	TGCGCCAGCAGTGGGGGACAGGGGAGCACAGATACGCAGTATTTT	CASSGGQGSTDTQYF
few	TRBJ1-5	.	TRBV5-5	TGTGCCAGCAGCTTGTACGCGAATCAGCCCCAGCATTTT	CASSLYANQPQHF
.	TRBJ2-2	.	TRBV21-1	TGTGCCAGCAGCAAAGGTCGGAGGAACACCGGGGAGCTGTTTTTT	CASSKGRRNTGELFF
many	TRBJ2-7	TRBD1	TRBV6-5	TGTGCCAGCAGTACCGGGACAGGGGCAGTCTACGAGCAGTACTTC	CASSTGTGAVYEQYF
.	TRBJ1-2	.	TRBV7-9	TGTGCCAGCAGCCTATTGACTTTGGGCTACACCTTC	CASSLLTLGYTF
.	TRBJ2-2	.	TRBV27	TGTGCCAGCAGTTTATCGAATTCCGGCACCGGGGAGCTGTTTTTT	CASSLSNSGTGELFF
.	TRBJ1-2	.	TRBV28	TGTGCCAGCAGTTTGGCACTTATAGCACTGGGCTACACCTTC	CASSLALIALGYTF
once	TRBJ2-2	TRBD1	TRBV28	TGTGCCAGCAGCTCTACCGGGACAGGGGGCACCGGGGAGCTGTTTTTT	CASSSTGTGGTGELFF
few	TRBJ1-2	.	TRBV19	TGTGCCAGTAGTATGGACCAGGGGCAGGACTATGGCTACACCTTC	CASSMDQGQDYGYTF
.	TRBJ2-5	.	TRBV6-5	TGTGCCAGCACGGGGTCAGGGACACAAGAGACCCAGTACTTC	CASTGSGTQETQYF
.	TRBJ2-1	TRBD2	TRBV11-3	TGTGCCAGCAGCCTACACCCCGCGGGGGTACTTCGTTCCCACAATGAGCAGTTCTTC	CASSLHPAGVLRSHNEQFF
.	TRBJ2-1	.	TRBV6-5	TGTGCCAGCAGGCTACTAGCCGGGAATGAGCAGTTCTTC	CASRLLAGNEQFF
.	TRBJ1-3	.	TRBV7-2	TGTGCCAGCAGCTCGACAGTTTCTGGAAACACCATATATTTT	CASSSTVSGNTIYF
.	TRBJ2-3	TRBD2	TRBV7-8	TGTGCCAGCAGCTTAGGAGGGACTACCACAGATACGCAGTATTTT	CASSLGGTTTDTQYF
.	TRBJ2-1	TRBD1	TRBV11-1	TGTGCCAGCAGCCTACGCGGGACAGGGGTCGGTGAGCAGTTCTTC	CASSLRGTGVGEQFF
few	TRBJ2-2	.	TRBV19	TGTGCCAGTAGTATAGTCAGGGACACCGGGGAGCTGTTTTTT	CASSIVRDTGELFF
.	TRBJ1-4	.	TRBV27	TGTGCCAGCAGTTTTTTCCCCACAACTAATGAAAAACTGTTTTTT	CASSFFPTTNEKLFF
.	TRBJ2-7	TRBD1	TRBV7-9	TGTGCCAGCAGGACAGGGGGTTACGGCTACGAGCAGTACTTC	CASRTGGYGYEQYF
.	TRBJ2-5	TRBD2	TRBV9	TGTGCCAGCAGCGGTCCAGCGGGGGAGACCCAGTACTTC	CASSGPAGETQYF
once	TRBJ2-5	TRBD1	TRBV11-2	TGTGCCAGCAGAACAGGGGTACAAGAGACCCAGTACTTC	CASRTGVQETQYF
once	TRBJ2-7	.	TRBV6-6	TGTGCCAGCAGTCCCGGGGTCGAGCAGTACTTC	CASSPGVEQYF
.	TRBJ1-1	.	TRBV28	TGTGCCAGCAGTTTAAGACAGTCTCCGGGAGCTTTCTTT	CASSLRQSPGAFF
once	TRBJ2-7	TRBD1	TRBV5-1	TGCGCCAGCAGCTCGGGACAGGGTTGGGCCCCCTACGAGCAGTACTTC	CASSSGQGWAPYEQYF
.	TRBJ2-5	.	TRBV7-3	TGTGCCAGCAGCTTAAATGCAGGGGAAGGGGGAGAGACCCAGTACTTC	CASSLNAGEGGETQYF
.	TRBJ1-2	.	TRBV29-1	TGCAGCGTTCGTGCGGGCCCGACCGGGCTTGGCTACACCTTC	CSVRAGPTGLGYTF
few	TRBJ2-2	.	TRBV14	TGTGCCAGCAGCCGCCAGCAGGCCGGGGAGCTGTTTTTT	CASSRQQAGELFF
.	TRBJ1-6	.	TRBV9	TGTGCCAGCAGCGCCTCGGGATCACCCCTCCACTTT	CASSASGSPLHF